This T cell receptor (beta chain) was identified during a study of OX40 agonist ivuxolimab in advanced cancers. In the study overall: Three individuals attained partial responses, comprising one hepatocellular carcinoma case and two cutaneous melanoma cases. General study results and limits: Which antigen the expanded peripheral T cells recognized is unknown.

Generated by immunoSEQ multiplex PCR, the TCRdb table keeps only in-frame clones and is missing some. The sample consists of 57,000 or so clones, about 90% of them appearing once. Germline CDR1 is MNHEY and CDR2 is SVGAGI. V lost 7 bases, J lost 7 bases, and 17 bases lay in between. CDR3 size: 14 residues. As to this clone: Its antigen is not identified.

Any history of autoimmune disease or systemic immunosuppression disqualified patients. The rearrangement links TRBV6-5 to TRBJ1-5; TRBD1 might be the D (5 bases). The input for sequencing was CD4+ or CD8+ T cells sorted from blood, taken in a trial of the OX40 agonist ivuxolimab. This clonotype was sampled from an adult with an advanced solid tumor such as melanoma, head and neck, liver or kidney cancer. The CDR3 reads CASKAQGYSQPQHF. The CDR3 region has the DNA TGTGCCAGCAAGGCCCAGGGCTACAGCCAGCCCCAGCATTTT.